The 13 T cell receptor beta chains given below trace back to one sample, sequenced in a study of blood T cells in healthy people across ages. Using a J-beta primer mix together with a sample-barcoded 5' primer, a second PCR was run for roughly 6 to 11 cycles. TCRdb processed the 5' RACE reads anew with MiXCR; each CDR3 protein has one entry. The table lists nearly 800,000 distinct CDR3 sequences, roughly 50% of them singletons. Input material: blood. The receptor set was obtained from a man in his forties or fifties in good health.

A single count supports this clonotype. The J gene is TRBJ1-2, the V gene TRBV3-1, with 10 positions matching TRBD1. Germline loops: CDR1 LGHDT, CDR2 YNNKEL (reference sequence). CDR3 size: 16 residues. J lost 8 bases, V lost 0 bases, and 9 bases had no gene match. The CDR3 DNA reads as TGTGCCAGCAGCCAAGAAGGGACAGGGGCCTGGGGCGGCTACACCTTC. It yields the protein CASSQEGTGAWGGYTF. Full variable domain (missing parts from reference TRBV3-1 and TRBJ1-2): DTAVSQTPKYLVTQMGNDKSIKCEQNLGHDTMYWYKQDSKKFLKIMFSYNNKELIINETVPNRFSPKSPDKAHLNLHINSLELGDSAVYFCASSQEGTGAWGGYTFGSGTRLTVV.

This chain links TRBV20-1 with TRBJ2-1; D possibly matches TRBD1 or TRBD2 (5 bases each). Trimming removed 3 bases at V and 4 bases at J, with 13 bases between. The CDR3 runs to 14 residues. The germline CDR1 and CDR2 sequences are DFQATT and SNEGSKA (reference sequence). The CDR3 sequence: CSARATGRYNEQFF. CDR3 nucleotide sequence: TGCAGTGCTAGGGCGACGGGACGATACAATGAGCAGTTCTTC.

This clonotype was seen a handful of times. CDR3 bases: TGTGCCAGCAGCTTAGGACTAGCGGGACACAATGAGCAGTACTTC. As protein: CASSLGLAGHNEQYF. The chain recombines TRBV11-2 with TRBJ2-7; 11 bases line up with TRBD2. Germline loops: CDR1 SGHAT, CDR2 FQNNGV. Trimming cost V 1 base and J 7 bases; bases outside gene matches: 6. The length of the CDR3 is 15 residues. The variable domain in full, with the rest retrieved from reference TRBV11-2 and TRBJ2-7, is EAGVAQSPRYKIIEKRQSVAFWCNPISGHATLYWYQQILGQGPKLLIQFQNNGVVDDSQLPKDRFSAERLKGVDSTLKIQPAKLEDSAVYLCASSLGLAGHNEQYFGPGTRLTVT.

This chain links TRBV20-1 with TRBJ2-5, with a possible D match to TRBD2 (6 bases). Trimming cost V 5 bases and J 8 bases, with 21 bases left between them. The CDR3 is 14 amino acids. Germline lookup yields CDR1 DFQATT and CDR2 SNEGSKA (reference sequence). This chain's CDR3 is CSAAPLAVRVTQYF. CDR3 DNA sequence: TGCAGTGCTGCCCCCTTAGCGGTGAGGGTTACCCAGTACTTC.

The chain links TRBV4-2 to TRBJ2-3, with 7 bases aligning to TRBD1. The CDR3 spans 15 residues. The junction had 7 bases not matched to a gene; V was cut back by 0 bases and J by 7 bases. Germline CDR1 is LGHNA and CDR2 is YNFKEQ. The CDR3 region is CASSQDPRQGNTQYF. Here the CDR3 DNA reads TGTGCCAGCAGCCAAGACCCACGACAGGGAAATACGCAGTATTTT.

This clonotype was seen a few times. The gene calls are TRBV5-1 and TRBJ2-6; D unresolved. Germline V gene sequence: CDR1 SGHRS, CDR2 YFSETQ. V lost 0 bases and J lost 0, with 13 bases in between. This CDR3 region has 18 residues. The CDR3 nucleotides read TGCGCCAGCAGCTTGGGTTTATACCCAGGCTCTGGGGCCAACGTCCTGACTTTC. Its translation is CASSLGLYPGSGANVLTF.

This chain joins TRBV5-1 and TRBJ2-3; TRBD2 is a possible D gene (6 bases). V was clipped by 4 bases and J by 5 bases, with 17 bases between them. This CDR3 has 15 amino acids. CDR1 is SGHRS, CDR2 YFSETQ, per germline. CDR3 bases: TGCGCCAGCAGCCCGCTTGGCGGGGCTAGAGATACGCAGTATTTT. Amino acids: CASSPLGGARDTQYF.

J is TRBJ2-7 and V is TRBV12-3 or TRBV12-4, with D unresolved. This CDR3 comprises 17 residues. Trimming removed 1 base at V and 2 bases at J, with 18 bases between. This CDR3 reads CASSLGSVQLVPYEQYF. CDR3 sequence (DNA): TGTGCCAGCAGTTTAGGCTCAGTTCAACTTGTTCCCTACGAGCAGTACTTC.

The chain carries TRBV29-1 and TRBJ2-3; 7 positions match TRBD2. CDR3 length: 16 amino acids. Germline CDR1 and CDR2: SQVTM and ANQGSEA. V was pared by 1 base and J by 1 base, with 8 bases of the junction left unmatched. As DNA, the CDR3 is TGCAGCGTTGAAGTGTGGTCAGGGAGGGGCACAGATACGCAGTATTTT. Its translation: CSVEVWSGRGTDTQYF.

The chain couples TRBV5-1 to TRBJ1-1, with D maybe TRBD1 (5 bases). The ends were cut back, 4 bases at V and 4 bases at J, with 11 bases in the middle. Per the germline V gene, CDR1 is SGHRS and CDR2 is YFSETQ. The CDR3 loop spans 13 amino acids. CDR3 protein: CASSRAGATEAFF. The CDR3 DNA is TGCGCCAGCAGCAGGGCTGGGGCCACTGAAGCTTTCTTT.

The chain carries TRBV7-9 and TRBJ2-1; no firm D call. Per the germline V gene, CDR1 is SEHNR and CDR2 is FQNEAQ (reference sequence). V lost 2 bases to trimming and J lost 8 bases, with 13 bases between them. The CDR3 runs to 14 residues. CDR3 amino acids: CASSLSSPLDEQFF. CDR3 DNA sequence: TGTGCCAGCAGCTTATCCAGTCCTCTCGATGAGCAGTTCTTC. The full variable domain, its missing parts supplied by reference TRBV7-9 and TRBJ2-1, is DTGVSQNPRHKITKRGQNVTFRCDPISEHNRLYWYRQTLGQGPEFLTYFQNEAQLEKSRLLSDRFSAERPKGSFSTLEIQRTEQGDSAMYLCASSLSSPLDEQFFGPGTRLTVL.

The J gene is TRBJ2-1, the V gene TRBV20-1; D assignment may be TRBD1 or TRBD2 (5 bases each). The CDR3 spans 14 residues. Germline loops: CDR1 DFQATT, CDR2 SNEGSKA (reference sequence). Between the trimmed V and J ends, which lost 5 bases and 8 bases, there was a span of 19 bases. Here the CDR3 reads CSAPGRLQNDEQFF. In DNA form, the CDR3 reads TGCAGTGCTCCGGGACGGCTGCAAAATGATGAGCAGTTCTTC.

Here the CDR3 DNA reads TGTGCCAGCAGGGAATCAGGGAGCACTGAAGCTTTCTTT. Encoded protein: CASRESGSTEAFF. The chain recombines TRBV7-9 with TRBJ1-1, with D tentatively TRBD1 (5 bases). This CDR3 contains 13 residues. The germline V gene has CDR1 SEHNR and CDR2 FQNEAQ (reference sequence). V was pared by 6 bases and J by 4 bases, with 12 bases between.